These 4 T cell receptor beta chains were all obtained from the same sample, sequenced in a study of cytomegalovirus exposure and HLA in healthy donors. Data came from immunoSEQ multiplex PCR; TCRdb stores just in-frame clones and leaves some out. This sample has fewer than 70,000 clones, with approximately 96% found just once. The sequenced sample consisted of PBMCs. The origin of the receptors is a man younger than 30 in good health and CMV-seronegative.

The J gene is TRBJ2-7, the V gene TRBV4-1; 10 nucleotides line up with TRBD1. The CDR3 contains 18 residues. V was clipped by 0 bases and J by 5 bases; unmatched bases: 13. Per the germline V gene, CDR1 is MGHRA and CDR2 is YSYEKL. The DNA for the CDR3 is TGCGCCAGCAGCCAAGAACCCGGTCAGACAGGGGGCAGGGACGAGCAGTACTTC. Translation gives CASSQEPGQTGGRDEQYF.

Here the CDR3 DNA reads TGTGCCAGCTCACCAACATATCCGGGACAGGGAGTCTACGAGCAGTACTTC. Translated: CASSPTYPGQGVYEQYF. The J gene is TRBJ2-7, the V gene TRBV18, with 9 bases lining up with TRBD1. The germline CDR1 and CDR2 sequences are KGHSH and LQKENI. The junction had 11 bases not matched to a gene; V was cut back by 2 bases and J by 3 bases. The CDR3 is 17 amino acids. Full variable domain (rest looked up from reference TRBV18 and TRBJ2-7): NAGVMQNPRHLVRRRGQEARLRCSPMKGHSHVYWYRQLPEEGLKFMVYLQKENIIDESGMPKERFSAEFPKEGPSILRIQQVVRGDSAAYFCASSPTYPGQGVYEQYFGPGTRLTVT.

This clone has only one observation. The chain couples TRBV2 to TRBJ2-2; 16 positions match TRBD2. After removal of 6 bases from V and 4 bases from J, the junction contained 5 bases not matched to a gene. The CDR3 loop spans 17 amino acids. CDR1 and CDR2 from the germline V gene are SNHLY and FYNNEI. In DNA, the CDR3 is TGTGCCAGCAGAGGGACTAGCGGGAGGGGGCCCACCGGGGAGCTGTTTTTT. This translates into CASRGTSGRGPTGELFF.

The rearrangement joins TRBV28 to TRBJ2-5; no definite D call. Germline loops: CDR1 MDHEN, CDR2 SYDVKM. V gave up 3 bases and J gave up 3 bases, with 8 bases separating them. The CDR3 totals 13 residues. The CDR3 DNA reads as TGTGCCAGCAGTTTCTACAGTGAAGAGACCCAGTACTTC. It specifies CASSFYSEETQYF.